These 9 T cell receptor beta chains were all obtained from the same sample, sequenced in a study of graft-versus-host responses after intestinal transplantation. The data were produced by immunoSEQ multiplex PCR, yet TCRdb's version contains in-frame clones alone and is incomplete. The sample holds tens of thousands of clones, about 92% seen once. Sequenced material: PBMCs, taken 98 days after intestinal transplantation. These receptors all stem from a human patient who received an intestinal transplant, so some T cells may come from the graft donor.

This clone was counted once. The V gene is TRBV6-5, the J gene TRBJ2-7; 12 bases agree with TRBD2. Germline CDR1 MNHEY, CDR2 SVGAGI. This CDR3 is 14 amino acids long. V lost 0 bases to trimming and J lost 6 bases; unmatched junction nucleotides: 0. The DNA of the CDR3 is TGTGCCAGCAGTTACTCACTAGCGGGAGGCGAGCAGTACTTC. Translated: CASSYSLAGGEQYF.

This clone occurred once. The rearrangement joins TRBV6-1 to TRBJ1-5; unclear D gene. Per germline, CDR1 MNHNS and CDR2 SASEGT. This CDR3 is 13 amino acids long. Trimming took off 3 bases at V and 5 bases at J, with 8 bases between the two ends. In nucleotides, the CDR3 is TGTGCCAGCAGTGAGTCCGAGTATCAGCCCCAGCATTTT. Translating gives CASSESEYQPQHF.

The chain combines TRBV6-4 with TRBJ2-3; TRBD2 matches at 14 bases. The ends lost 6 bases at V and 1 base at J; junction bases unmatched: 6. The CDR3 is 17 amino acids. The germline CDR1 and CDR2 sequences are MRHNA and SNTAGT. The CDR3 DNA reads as TGTGCCAGCAGGGGGACTAGCGGGAGAAAAGGCACAGATACGCAGTATTTT. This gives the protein CASRGTSGRKGTDTQYF.

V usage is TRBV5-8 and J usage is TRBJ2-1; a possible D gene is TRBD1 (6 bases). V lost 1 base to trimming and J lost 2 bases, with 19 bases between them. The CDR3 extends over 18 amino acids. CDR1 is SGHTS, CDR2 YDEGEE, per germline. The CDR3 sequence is CASSLLIGAGGAYNEQFF. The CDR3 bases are TGTGCCAGCAGCTTGCTCATCGGGGCTGGGGGCGCCTACAATGAGCAGTTCTTC.

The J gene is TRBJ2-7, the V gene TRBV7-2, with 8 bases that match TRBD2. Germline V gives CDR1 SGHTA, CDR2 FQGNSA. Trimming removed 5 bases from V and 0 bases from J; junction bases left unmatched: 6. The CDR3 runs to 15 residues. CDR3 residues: CASSLSGSTSYEQYF. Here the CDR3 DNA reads TGTGCCAGCAGCCTAAGCGGGAGTACCTCCTACGAGCAGTACTTC. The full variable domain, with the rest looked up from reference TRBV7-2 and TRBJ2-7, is GAGVSQSPSNKVTEKGKDVELRCDPISGHTALYWYRQSLGQGLEFLIYFQGNSAPDKSGLPSDRFSAERTGGSVSTLTIQRTQQEDSAVYLCASSLSGSTSYEQYFGPGTRLTVT.

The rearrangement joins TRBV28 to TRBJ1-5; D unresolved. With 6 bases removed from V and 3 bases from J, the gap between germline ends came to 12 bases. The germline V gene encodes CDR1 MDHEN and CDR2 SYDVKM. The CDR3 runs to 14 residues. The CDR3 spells CASSELGNNQPQHF. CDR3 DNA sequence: TGTGCCAGCAGCGAGTTGGGAAACAATCAGCCCCAGCATTTT.

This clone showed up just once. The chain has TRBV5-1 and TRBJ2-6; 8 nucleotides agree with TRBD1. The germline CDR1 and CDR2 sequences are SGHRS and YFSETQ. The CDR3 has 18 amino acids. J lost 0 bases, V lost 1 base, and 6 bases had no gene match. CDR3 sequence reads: CASSLSGTGPSGANVLTF. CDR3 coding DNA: TGCGCCAGCAGCTTGTCGGGGACAGGTCCCTCTGGGGCCAACGTCCTGACTTTC. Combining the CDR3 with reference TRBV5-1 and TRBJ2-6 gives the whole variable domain KAGVTQTPRYLIKTRGQQVTLSCSPISGHRSVSWYQQTPGQGLQFLFEYFSETQRNKGNFPGRFSGRQFSNSRSEMNVSTLELGDSALYLCASSLSGTGPSGANVLTFGAGSRLTVL.

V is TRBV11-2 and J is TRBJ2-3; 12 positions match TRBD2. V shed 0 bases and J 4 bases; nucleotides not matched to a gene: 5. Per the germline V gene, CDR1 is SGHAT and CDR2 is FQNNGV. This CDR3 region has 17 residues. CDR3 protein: CASSLDPTSGSSDTQYF. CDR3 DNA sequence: TGTGCCAGCAGCTTAGACCCGACTAGCGGGAGTTCAGATACGCAGTATTTT.

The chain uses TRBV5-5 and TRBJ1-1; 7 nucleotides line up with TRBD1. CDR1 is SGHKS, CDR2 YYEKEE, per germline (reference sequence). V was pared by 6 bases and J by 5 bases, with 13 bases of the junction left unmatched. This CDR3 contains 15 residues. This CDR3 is CASTPGGGRKTEAFF. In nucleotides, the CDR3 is TGTGCCAGCACCCCAGGGGGAGGTCGGAAGACTGAAGCTTTCTTT.